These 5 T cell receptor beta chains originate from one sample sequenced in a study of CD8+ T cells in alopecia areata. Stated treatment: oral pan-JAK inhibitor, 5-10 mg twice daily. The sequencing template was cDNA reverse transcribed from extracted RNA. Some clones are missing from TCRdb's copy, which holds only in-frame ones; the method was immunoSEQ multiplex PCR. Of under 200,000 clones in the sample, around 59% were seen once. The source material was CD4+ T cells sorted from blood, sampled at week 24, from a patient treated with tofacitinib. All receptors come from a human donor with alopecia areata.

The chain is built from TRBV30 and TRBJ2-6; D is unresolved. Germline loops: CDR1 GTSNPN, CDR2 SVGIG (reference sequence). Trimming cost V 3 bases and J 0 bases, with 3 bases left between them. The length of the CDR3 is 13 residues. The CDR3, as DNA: TGTGCCTGGAGCAACTCTGGGGCCAACGTCCTGACTTTC. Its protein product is CAWSNSGANVLTF.

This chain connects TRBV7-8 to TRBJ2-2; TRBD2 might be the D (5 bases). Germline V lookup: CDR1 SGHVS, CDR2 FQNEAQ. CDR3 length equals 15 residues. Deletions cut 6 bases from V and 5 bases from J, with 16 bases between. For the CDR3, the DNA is TGTGCCAGCAGACTCTCAGGACGCGGGACCGGGGAGCTGTTTTTT. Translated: CASRLSGRGTGELFF.

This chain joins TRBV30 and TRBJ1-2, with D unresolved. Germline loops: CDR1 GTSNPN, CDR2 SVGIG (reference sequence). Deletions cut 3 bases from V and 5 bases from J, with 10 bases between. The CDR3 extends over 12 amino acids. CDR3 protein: CAWSFPGYGYTF. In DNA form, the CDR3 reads TGTGCCTGGAGCTTTCCCGGGTATGGCTACACCTTC. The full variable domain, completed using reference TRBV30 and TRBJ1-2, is SQTIHQWPATLVQPVGSPLSLECTVEGTSNPNLYWYRQAAGRGLQLLFYSVGIGQISSEVPQNLSASRPQDRQFILSSKKLLLSDSGFYLCAWSFPGYGYTFGSGTRLTVV.

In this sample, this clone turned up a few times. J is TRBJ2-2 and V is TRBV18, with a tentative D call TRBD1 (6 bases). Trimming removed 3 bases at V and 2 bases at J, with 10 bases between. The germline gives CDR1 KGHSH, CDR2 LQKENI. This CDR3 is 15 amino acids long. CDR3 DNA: TGTGCCAGCTCACCCCTCGGGACAAACACCGGGGAGCTGTTTTTT. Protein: CASSPLGTNTGELFF.

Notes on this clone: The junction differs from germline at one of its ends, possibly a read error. The CDR3 DNA follows: TGTGCTAGCAGCTTAGGCCGAGGCAGTCAAGAGACCCAGTACTTC. Translation gives CASSLGRGSQETQYF. The gene calls are TRBV7-7 and TRBJ2-5; D is undetermined. Germline V gene sequence: CDR1 SSHAT, CDR2 FNYEAQ (reference sequence). This CDR3 has 15 residues. Full variable domain (outside the CDR3, taken from reference TRBV7-7 and TRBJ2-5): GAGVSQSPRYKVTKRGQDVTLRCDPISSHATLYWYQQALGQGPEFLTYFNYEAQPDKSGLPSDRFSAERPEGSISTLTIQRTEQRDSAMYRCASSLGRGSQETQYFGPGTRLLVL.